The clone carrying this T cell receptor (beta chain) has more than one count but fewer than ten. Assay: immunoSEQ multiplex PCR; the TCRdb copy retains only in-frame clones and omits some. Of about 46,000 clones listed, approximately 76% are singletons. These data originate in a study of PD-1 blockade in classical Hodgkin lymphoma. Looked up from germline, CDR1 is SNHLY and CDR2 is FYNNEI. This CDR3 contains 13 residues. V was shortened by 2 bases and J by 5 bases, with 6 bases between the two germline ends. Noted time point: cycle 4 day 1 (C4D1), after five to seven weeks of nivolumab. Each patient relapsed following autologous stem cell transplantation, and prior brentuximab vedotin exposure differed.

The specimen comprised peripheral blood mononuclear cells (PBMCs), sampled before the fourth cycle of nivolumab. The sequence was obtained from a human donor with classical Hodgkin lymphoma. The rearrangement joins TRBV2 to TRBJ2-2; D remains unclear. Here the CDR3 DNA reads TGTGCCAGCAGTGAACACCTGACCGGGGAGCTGTTTTTT. This translates into CASSEHLTGELFF.